This entry lists 2 T cell receptor beta chains sequenced from one sample in a study of cytomegalovirus exposure and HLA in healthy donors. Assay used: immunoSEQ multiplex PCR; TCRdb lists only in-frame clones, some missing. The sample holds roughly 50,000 clones; roughly nine tenths are singletons and the top ten take roughly 1%. Sequenced sample: PBMCs. Receptors originate from a man in his late teens or twenties in good health and CMV-seronegative.

This clone was seen more than once but under ten times. The rearrangement links TRBV7-6 to TRBJ1-1; maybe TRBD1 (5 bases). Per the germline V gene, CDR1 is SGHVS and CDR2 is FNYEAQ. This CDR3 has 13 residues. V was shortened by 1 base and J by 4 bases, with 7 bases between the two germline ends. The CDR3 nucleotides are TGTGCCAGCAGCTTAGATAGGGGCACTGAAGCTTTCTTT. Its translation is CASSLDRGTEAFF.

The chain employs TRBV4-1 and TRBJ1-1; 8 nucleotides match TRBD1. The CDR3 is 15 amino acids. The V segment lost 2 bases and the J segment 5 bases; nucleotides outside the gene matches: 7. Germline V gene data show CDR1 as MGHRA and CDR2 as YSYEKL. The CDR3 nucleotides read TGCGCCAGCAGCCAAACAGGGGGGGGGAGGACTGAAGCTTTCTTT. Residues: CASSQTGGGRTEAFF.